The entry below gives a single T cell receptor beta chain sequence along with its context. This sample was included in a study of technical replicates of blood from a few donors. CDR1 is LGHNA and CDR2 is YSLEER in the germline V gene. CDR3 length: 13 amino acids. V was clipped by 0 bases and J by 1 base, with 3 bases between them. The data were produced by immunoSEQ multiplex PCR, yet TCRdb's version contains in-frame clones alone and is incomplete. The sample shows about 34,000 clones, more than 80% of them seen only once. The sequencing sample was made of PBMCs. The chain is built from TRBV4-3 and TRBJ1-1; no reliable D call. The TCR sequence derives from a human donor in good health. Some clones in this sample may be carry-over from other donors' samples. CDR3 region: CASSQDKNTEAFF. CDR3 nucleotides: TGCGCCAGCAGCCAAGATAAGAACACTGAAGCTTTCTTT.